This T cell receptor beta chain emerged from a study of blood T cells in healthy people across ages. The authors ran a second PCR of roughly 6 to 12 cycles using a sample-barcoded 5' primer and a J-beta primer mix. TCRdb reprocessed the 5' RACE reads via MiXCR and lists one record per CDR3 protein. The table shows around 970,000 distinct CDR3 sequences, with just over 50% occurring only once. This clonotype was sampled from an older woman in good health. Input material: blood.

In nucleotides, the CDR3 is TGTGCCAGCAGCGGGACAGAGGTGGATACGCAGTATTTT. This translates into CASSGTEVDTQYF. The genes are TRBV11-3 and TRBJ2-3; 7 bases map to TRBD1. The V and J ends lost 5 bases and 6 bases, in that order; junction bases with no gene match: 5. Germline assignment: CDR1 SGHNT and CDR2 YENEEA. The CDR3 extends over 13 amino acids.